This is a list of T cell receptor beta chains from one sample in a study of T cell repertoires in cytomegalovirus infection. One entry per CDR3 protein results from TCRdb running MiXCR on the reads. The top ten hold around an eighth of the sample, which has approximately 1,000,000 distinct CDR3 sequences, around 31% seen once. Their antigens are not known. The source material was cultured CD8+ T cells from PBMCs, sampled from culture after CMV antigen stimulation. These TCRs come from a human donor in good health (CMV status not recorded). Some clones in this sample may be carry-over from other donors' samples. CDR3s include the opening cysteine and the closing phenylalanine or tryptophan. D genes are given only for firm matches. Not all rows give a size; the values are once, few, many and, for expanded clones, a class.

>TRBD1|TRBV19|few|TRBJ1-1
CASSPRQGRTEAFF
TGTGCCAGTAGCCCTCGACAGGGGAGGACTGAAGCTTTCTTT
>.|TRBV12-3/TRBV12-4|once|TRBJ1-1
CASRLTETPEAFF
TGTGCCAGCAGATTGACGGAGACCCCTGAAGCTTTCTTT
>TRBD1|TRBV7-2|.|TRBJ1-5
CASSMTTGYNQPQHF
TGTGCCAGCAGCATGACGACAGGGTACAATCAGCCCCAGCATTTT
>TRBD1|TRBV7-2|few|TRBJ1-2
CASSYRGEYYGYTF
TGTGCCAGCAGCTACAGGGGGGAATACTATGGCTACACCTTC
>TRBD1|TRBV24-1|.|TRBJ2-1
CATSDGGTGVRLNNEQFF
TGTGCCACCAGTGATGGTGGGACAGGGGTCCGCCTCAACAATGAGCAGTTCTTC
>TRBD2|TRBV5-5|few|TRBJ2-1
CASSLYIAGGYNEQFF
TGTGCCAGCAGCTTGTACATAGCGGGGGGATACAATGAGCAGTTCTTC
>TRBD1|TRBV10-3|once|TRBJ2-2
CAFRDSNTGELFF
TGTGCCTTCCGGGACAGTAACACCGGGGAGCTGTTTTTT
>.|TRBV7-8|.|TRBJ1-1
CASSLVRDRAFF
TGTGCCAGCAGCTTAGTCAGGGACCGGGCTTTCTTT
>.|TRBV27|.|TRBJ1-5
CASSDQPARLHF
TGTGCCAGCAGTGATCAGCCCGCCCGCTTGCATTTT
>TRBD1|TRBV6-6|.|TRBJ1-1
CASSYAGGAPEAFF
TGTGCCAGCAGTTACGCAGGGGGTGCCCCTGAAGCTTTCTTT
>TRBD1|TRBV4-1|.|TRBJ1-1
CASSQKGASRSGAFF
TGCGCCAGCAGCCAAAAGGGGGCCAGCCGGTCTGGTGCTTTCTTT
>TRBD1|TRBV6-2/TRBV6-3|.|TRBJ1-5
CASSYSNRGQPQHF
TGTGCCAGCAGTTACTCCAACAGGGGCCAGCCCCAGCATTTT
>.|TRBV15|once|TRBJ1-6
CATSRARTSSYNSPLHF
TGTGCCACCAGCAGAGCGAGGACCAGCTCCTATAATTCACCCCTCCACTTT
>.|TRBV7-6|.|TRBJ2-3
CASSLELAESTDTQYF
TGTGCCAGCAGCTTAGAACTAGCTGAAAGCACAGATACGCAGTATTTT